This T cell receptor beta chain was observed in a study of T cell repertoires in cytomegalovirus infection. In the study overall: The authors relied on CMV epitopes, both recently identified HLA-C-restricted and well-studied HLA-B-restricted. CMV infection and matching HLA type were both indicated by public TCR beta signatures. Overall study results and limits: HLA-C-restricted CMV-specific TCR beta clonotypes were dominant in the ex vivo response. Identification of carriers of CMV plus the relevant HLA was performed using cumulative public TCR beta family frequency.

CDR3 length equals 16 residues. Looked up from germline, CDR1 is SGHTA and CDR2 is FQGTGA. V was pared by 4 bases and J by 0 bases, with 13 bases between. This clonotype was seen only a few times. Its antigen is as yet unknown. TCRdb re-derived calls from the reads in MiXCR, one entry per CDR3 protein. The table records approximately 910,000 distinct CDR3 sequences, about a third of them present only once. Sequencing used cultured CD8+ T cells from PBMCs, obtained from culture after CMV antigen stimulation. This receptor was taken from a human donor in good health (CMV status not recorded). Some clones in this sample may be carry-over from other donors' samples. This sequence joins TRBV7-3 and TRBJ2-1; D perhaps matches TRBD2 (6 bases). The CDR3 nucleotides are TGTGCCAGCAGCTCGATTCGGGGGAGCTCCTACAATGAGCAGTTCTTC. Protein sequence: CASSSIRGSSYNEQFF.